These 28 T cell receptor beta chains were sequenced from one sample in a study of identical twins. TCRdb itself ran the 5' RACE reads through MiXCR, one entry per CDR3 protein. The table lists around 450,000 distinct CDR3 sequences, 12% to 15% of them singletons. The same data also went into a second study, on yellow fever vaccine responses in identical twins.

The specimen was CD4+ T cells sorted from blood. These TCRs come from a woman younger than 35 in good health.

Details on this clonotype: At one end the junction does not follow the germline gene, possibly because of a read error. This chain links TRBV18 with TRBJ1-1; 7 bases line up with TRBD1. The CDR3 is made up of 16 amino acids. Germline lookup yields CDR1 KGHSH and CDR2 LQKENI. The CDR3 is CASSTPRGQSNTEAFF. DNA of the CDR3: TGTGCCAGCTCAACACCCCGGGGACAGTCGAACACTGAAGCTTTCTTT.

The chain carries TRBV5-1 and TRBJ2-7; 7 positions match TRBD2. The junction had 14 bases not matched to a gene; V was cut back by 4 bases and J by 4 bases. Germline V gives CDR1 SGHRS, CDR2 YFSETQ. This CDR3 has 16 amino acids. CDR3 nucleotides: TGCGCCAGCAGCGCCCCTCTGACGGGAGGCCTTTACGAGCAGTACTTC. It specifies CASSAPLTGGLYEQYF.

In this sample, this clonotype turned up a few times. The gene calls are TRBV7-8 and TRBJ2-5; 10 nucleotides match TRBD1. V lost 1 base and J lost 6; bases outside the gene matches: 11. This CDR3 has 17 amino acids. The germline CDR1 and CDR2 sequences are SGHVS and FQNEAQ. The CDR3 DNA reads TGTGCCAGCAGCTTAGGATGGGACAGGGGAAGAAGAAAGACCCAGTACTTC. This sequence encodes CASSLGWDRGRRKTQYF.

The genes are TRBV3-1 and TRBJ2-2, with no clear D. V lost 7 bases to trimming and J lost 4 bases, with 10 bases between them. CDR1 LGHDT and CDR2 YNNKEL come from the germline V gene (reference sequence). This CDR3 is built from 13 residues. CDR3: CASKTKGTGELFF. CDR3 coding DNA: TGTGCCAGCAAAACTAAGGGCACCGGGGAGCTGTTTTTT.

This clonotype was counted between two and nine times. CDR3 bases: TGTGCCAGCAGTTTTTTGTGGGGGCAGACAGATACGCAGTATTTT. It codes for CASSFLWGQTDTQYF. V usage is TRBV12-3 or TRBV12-4 and J usage is TRBJ2-3; D perhaps matches TRBD1 (6 bases). This CDR3 comprises 15 residues. Trimming left V 3 bases short and J 3 bases short, with 13 bases between.

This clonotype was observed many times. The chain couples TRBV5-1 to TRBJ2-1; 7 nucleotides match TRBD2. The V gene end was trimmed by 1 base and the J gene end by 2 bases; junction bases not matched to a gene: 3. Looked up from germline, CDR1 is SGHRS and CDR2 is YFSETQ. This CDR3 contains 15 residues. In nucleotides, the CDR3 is TGCGCCAGCAGCTTGTCGGGGGGTACCTACAATGAGCAGTTCTTC. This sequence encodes CASSLSGGTYNEQFF.

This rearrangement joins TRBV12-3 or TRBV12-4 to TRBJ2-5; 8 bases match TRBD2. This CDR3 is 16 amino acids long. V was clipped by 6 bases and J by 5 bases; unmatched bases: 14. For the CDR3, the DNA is TGTGCCAGCAGCCCCCCTCCGGGGGGGTTGTGGGAGACCCAGTACTTC. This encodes CASSPPPGGLWETQYF.

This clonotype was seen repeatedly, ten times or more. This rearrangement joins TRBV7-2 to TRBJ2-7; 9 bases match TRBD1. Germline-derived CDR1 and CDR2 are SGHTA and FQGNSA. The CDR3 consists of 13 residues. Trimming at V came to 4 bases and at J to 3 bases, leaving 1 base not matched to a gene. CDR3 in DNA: TGTGCCAGCAGCTGGGGACAGGGCTACGAGCAGTACTTC. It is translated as CASSWGQGYEQYF. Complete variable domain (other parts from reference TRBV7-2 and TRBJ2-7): GAGVSQSPSNKVTEKGKDVELRCDPISGHTALYWYRQSLGQGLEFLIYFQGNSAPDKSGLPSDRFSAERTGGSVSTLTIQRTQQEDSAVYLCASSWGQGYEQYFGPGTRLTVT.

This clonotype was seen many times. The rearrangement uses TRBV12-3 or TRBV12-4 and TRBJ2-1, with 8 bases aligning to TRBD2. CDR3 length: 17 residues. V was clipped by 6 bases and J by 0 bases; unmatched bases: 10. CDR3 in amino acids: CASSPLSSGNSYNEQFF. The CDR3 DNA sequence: TGTGCCAGCAGCCCATTGAGTAGCGGGAACTCCTACAATGAGCAGTTCTTC.

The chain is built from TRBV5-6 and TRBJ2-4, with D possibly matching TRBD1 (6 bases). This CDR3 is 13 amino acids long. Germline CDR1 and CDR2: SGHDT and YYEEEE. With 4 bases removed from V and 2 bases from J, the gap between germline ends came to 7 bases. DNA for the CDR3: TGTGCCAGCAGCCGGGACACCAAAAACATTCAGTACTTC. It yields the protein CASSRDTKNIQYF.

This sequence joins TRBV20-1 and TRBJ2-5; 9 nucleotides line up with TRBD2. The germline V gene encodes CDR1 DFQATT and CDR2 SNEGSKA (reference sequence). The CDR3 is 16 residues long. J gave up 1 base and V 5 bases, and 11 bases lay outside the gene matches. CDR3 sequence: CSAGPLTSGSQETQYF. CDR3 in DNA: TGCAGTGCTGGTCCCCTAACTAGCGGGTCCCAAGAGACCCAGTACTTC.

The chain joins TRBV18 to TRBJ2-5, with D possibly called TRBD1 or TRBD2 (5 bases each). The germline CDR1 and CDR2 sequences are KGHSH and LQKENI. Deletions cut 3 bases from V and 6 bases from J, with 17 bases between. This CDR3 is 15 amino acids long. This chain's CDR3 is CASSPLTPGQKTQYF. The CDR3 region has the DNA TGTGCCAGCTCACCGCTTACTCCGGGGCAGAAGACCCAGTACTTC. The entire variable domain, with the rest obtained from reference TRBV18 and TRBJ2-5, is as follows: NAGVMQNPRHLVRRRGQEARLRCSPMKGHSHVYWYRQLPEEGLKFMVYLQKENIIDESGMPKERFSAEFPKEGPSILRIQQVVRGDSAAYFCASSPLTPGQKTQYFGPGTRLLVL.

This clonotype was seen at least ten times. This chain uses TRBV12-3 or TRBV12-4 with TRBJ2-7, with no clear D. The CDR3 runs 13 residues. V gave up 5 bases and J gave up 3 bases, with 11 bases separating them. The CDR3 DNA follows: TGTGCCAGCAGTCCTCAGATGGGCTACGAGCAGTACTTC. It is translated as CASSPQMGYEQYF.

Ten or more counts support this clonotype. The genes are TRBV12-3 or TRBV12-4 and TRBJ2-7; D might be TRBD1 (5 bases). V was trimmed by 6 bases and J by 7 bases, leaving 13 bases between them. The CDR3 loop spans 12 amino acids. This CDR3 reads CASRTQGREQYF. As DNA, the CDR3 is TGTGCCAGCAGGACCCAGGGTAGAGAGCAGTACTTC.

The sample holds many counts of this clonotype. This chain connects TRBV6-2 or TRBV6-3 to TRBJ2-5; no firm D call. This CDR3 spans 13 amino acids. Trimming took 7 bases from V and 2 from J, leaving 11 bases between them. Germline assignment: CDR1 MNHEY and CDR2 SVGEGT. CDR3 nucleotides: TGTGCCAGCATGAACCCTGTACAAGAGACCCAGTACTTC. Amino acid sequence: CASMNPVQETQYF.

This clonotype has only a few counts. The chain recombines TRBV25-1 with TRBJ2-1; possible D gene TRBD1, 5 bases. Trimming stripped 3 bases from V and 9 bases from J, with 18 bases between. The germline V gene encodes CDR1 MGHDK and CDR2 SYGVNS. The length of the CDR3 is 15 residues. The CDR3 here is CASSDSFQGRSEQFF. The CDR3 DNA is TGTGCCAGCAGTGACTCTTTTCAGGGTCGGAGTGAGCAGTTCTTC.

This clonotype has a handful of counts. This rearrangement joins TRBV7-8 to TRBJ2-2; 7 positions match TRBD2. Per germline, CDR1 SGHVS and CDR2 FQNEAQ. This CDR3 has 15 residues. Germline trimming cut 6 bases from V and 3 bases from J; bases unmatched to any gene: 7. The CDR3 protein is CASSSRGGDTGELFF. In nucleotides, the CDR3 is TGTGCCAGCAGTTCTCGGGGAGGGGACACCGGGGAGCTGTTTTTT.

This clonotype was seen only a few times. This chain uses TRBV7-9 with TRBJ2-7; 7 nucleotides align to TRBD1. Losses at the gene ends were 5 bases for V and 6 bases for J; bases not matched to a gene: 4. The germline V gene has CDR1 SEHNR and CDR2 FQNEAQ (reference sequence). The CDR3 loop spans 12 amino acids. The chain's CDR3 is CASSQTGLEQYF. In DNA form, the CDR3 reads TGTGCCAGCAGCCAGACAGGGCTCGAGCAGTACTTC.

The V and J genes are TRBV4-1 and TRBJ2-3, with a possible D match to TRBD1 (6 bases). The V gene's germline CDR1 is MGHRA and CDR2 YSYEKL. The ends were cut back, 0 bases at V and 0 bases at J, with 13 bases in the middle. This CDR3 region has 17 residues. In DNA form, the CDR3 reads TGCGCCAGCAGCCAAGAGACCAGGGGATTGAGCACAGATACGCAGTATTTT. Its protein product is CASSQETRGLSTDTQYF.

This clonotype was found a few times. In DNA, the CDR3 is TGTGCCAGCAGTCCTTTGACCCGGGGGGCCTACGAGCAGTACTTC. It encodes CASSPLTRGAYEQYF. The rearrangement links TRBV6-1 to TRBJ2-7, with TRBD2 matching over 7 bases. The CDR3 has 15 amino acids. V lost 5 bases, J lost 2 bases, and 9 bases stayed unmatched. The V gene's germline CDR1 is MNHNS and CDR2 SASEGT.

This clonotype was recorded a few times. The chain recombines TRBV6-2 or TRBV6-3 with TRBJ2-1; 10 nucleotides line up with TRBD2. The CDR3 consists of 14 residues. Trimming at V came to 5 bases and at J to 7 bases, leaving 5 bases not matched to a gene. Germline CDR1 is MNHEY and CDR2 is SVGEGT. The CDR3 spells CASSAGTSANEQFF. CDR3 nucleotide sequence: TGTGCCAGCAGTGCCGGGACTAGCGCGAATGAGCAGTTCTTC.

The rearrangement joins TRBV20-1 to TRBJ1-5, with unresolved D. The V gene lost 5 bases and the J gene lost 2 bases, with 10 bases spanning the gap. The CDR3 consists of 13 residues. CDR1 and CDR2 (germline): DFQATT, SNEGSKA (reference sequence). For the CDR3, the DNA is TGCAGTGCTCAGAATGGGGGCAATCAGCCCCAGCATTTT. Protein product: CSAQNGGNQPQHF.

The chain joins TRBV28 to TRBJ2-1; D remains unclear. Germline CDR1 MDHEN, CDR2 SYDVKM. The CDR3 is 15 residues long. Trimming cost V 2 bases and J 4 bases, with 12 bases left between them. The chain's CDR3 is CASSLREKGYNEQFF. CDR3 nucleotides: TGTGCCAGCAGTTTAAGGGAAAAAGGATACAATGAGCAGTTCTTC. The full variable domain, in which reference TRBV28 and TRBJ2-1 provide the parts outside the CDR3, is DVKVTQSSRYLVKRTGEKVFLECVQDMDHENMFWYRQDPGLGLRLIYFSYDVKMKEKGDIPEGYSVSREKKERFSLILESASTNQTSMYLCASSLREKGYNEQFFGPGTRLTVL.

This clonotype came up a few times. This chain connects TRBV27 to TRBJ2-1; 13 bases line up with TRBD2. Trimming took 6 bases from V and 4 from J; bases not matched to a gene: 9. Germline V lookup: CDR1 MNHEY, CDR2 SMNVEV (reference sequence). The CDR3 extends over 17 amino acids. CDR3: CASSAILLAGGYNEQFF. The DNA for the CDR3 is TGTGCCAGCAGCGCGATTTTACTAGCGGGGGGGTACAATGAGCAGTTCTTC.

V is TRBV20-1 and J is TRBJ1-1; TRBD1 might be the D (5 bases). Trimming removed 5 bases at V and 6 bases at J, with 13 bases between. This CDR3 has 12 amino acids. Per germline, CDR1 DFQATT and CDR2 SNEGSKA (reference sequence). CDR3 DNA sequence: TGCAGTGCTGTTTACGGGGGGGCTGAAGCTTTCTTT. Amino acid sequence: CSAVYGGAEAFF.

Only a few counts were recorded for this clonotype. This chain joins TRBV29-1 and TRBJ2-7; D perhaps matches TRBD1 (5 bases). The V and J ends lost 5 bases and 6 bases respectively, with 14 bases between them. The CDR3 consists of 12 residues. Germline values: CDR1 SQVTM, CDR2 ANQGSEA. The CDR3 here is CSVPGPRGEQYF. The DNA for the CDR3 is TGCAGCGTTCCCGGGCCTAGGGGCGAGCAGTACTTC.

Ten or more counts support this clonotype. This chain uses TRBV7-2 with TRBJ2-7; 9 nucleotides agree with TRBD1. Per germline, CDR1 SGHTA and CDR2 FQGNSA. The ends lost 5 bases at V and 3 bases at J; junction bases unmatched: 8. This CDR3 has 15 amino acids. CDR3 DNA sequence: TGTGCCAGCAGCATAGGGCCGGGACAGGGCTACGAGCAGTACTTC. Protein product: CASSIGPGQGYEQYF.

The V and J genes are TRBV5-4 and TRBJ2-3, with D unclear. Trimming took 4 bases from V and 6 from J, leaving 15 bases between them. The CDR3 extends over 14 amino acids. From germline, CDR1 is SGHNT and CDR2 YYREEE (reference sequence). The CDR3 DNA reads TGTGCCAGCAGCCGAGCAAATCTTGCGGATACGCAGTATTTT. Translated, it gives CASSRANLADTQYF.